Sequencing of this T cell receptor (beta chain) was carried out in a study of Tregs in tolerant kidney transplant recipients. Overall study results and limits: Changing PCR primers prevented nucleotide comparison between some patients' samples. This study did not directly address biological reproducibility. The small number of patients limits these findings pending further validation.

Unstimulated Tregs (CD4+CD25+CD127-) and CD4+CD25- non-Tregs were sorted from PBMCs. Some clones are missing from TCRdb's copy, which holds only in-frame ones; the method was immunoSEQ multiplex PCR. The data contain approximately 99,000 clones, almost 90% of them seen just once; the ten biggest clones take up approximately 0.35%. Trimming took off 6 bases at V and 2 bases at J, with 4 bases between the two ends. CDR3 length: 11 amino acids. Germline V gene lookup returns CDR1 MNHEY and CDR2 SVGAGI. This clone has only one observation. Its antigen is unknown. The rearrangement links TRBV6-5 to TRBJ1-2; D gene ambiguous. The starting material was CD4+ T cells from blood, obtained before the transplant. This clonotype originated in a human donor who received a combined kidney and bone marrow transplant. This CDR3 reads CASRQNYGYTF. In DNA, the CDR3 is TGTGCCAGCAGACAAAACTATGGCTACACCTTC.